The 10 T cell receptor beta chains listed next were all sequenced from one sample in a study of blood T cell repertoires in COVID-19. The assay was immunoSEQ multiplex PCR, and TCRdb's table has in-frame clones only and misses some. Here the sample spans around 200,000 clones, 87% being singletons. Sequenced material: PBMCs or T cells enriched from blood (not recorded which). Every receptor here comes from a man aged 18-30 years with acute COVID-19.

The rearrangement joins TRBV28 to TRBJ1-3; D gene ambiguous. CDR3 length: 14 residues. V shed 5 bases and J shed 8 bases, with 16 bases lying between them. Germline CDR1 is MDHEN and CDR2 is SYDVKM. The CDR3 sequence is CASSPGGGPHTIYF. In DNA form, the CDR3 reads TGTGCCAGCAGTCCTGGCGGAGGGCCACACACCATATATTTT.

The chain joins TRBV6-5 to TRBJ2-7; perhaps TRBD1 as D (6 bases). Per germline, CDR1 MNHEY and CDR2 SVGAGI. The CDR3 consists of 15 residues. V was trimmed by 4 bases and J by 2 bases, leaving 15 bases between them. CDR3 in amino acids: CASSLKAGAPYEQYF. In DNA, the CDR3 is TGTGCCAGCAGTTTGAAAGCAGGGGCCCCCTACGAGCAGTACTTC.

The chain couples TRBV13 to TRBJ2-5; D possibly corresponds to TRBD2 (6 bases). V was cut by 1 base and J by 3 bases, with 12 bases left in between. CDR1 is PRHDT, CDR2 FYEKMQ, per germline (reference sequence). The CDR3 is made up of 15 amino acids. The CDR3: CASSLAGLPKETQYF. The CDR3 DNA is TGTGCCAGCAGCTTAGCAGGACTACCGAAAGAGACCCAGTACTTC.

The rearrangement links TRBV19 to TRBJ2-2; 10 positions agree with TRBD2. The V and J ends lost 5 bases and 7 bases, in that order; junction bases with no gene match: 4. The germline gives CDR1 LNHDA, CDR2 SQIVND (reference sequence). The CDR3 consists of 14 residues. The CDR3, as DNA: TGTGCCAGTAGTGGCCTAGCGGGAGACGGGGAGCTGTTTTTT. Translated: CASSGLAGDGELFF.

V is TRBV10-3 and J is TRBJ2-7, with 7 positions matching TRBD2. Germline CDR1 reads ENHRY; CDR2 reads SYGVKD. The trim removed 8 bases at V and 3 bases at J, leaving 4 bases unmatched. The CDR3 is 12 residues long. CDR3: CAIRDYFYEQYF. CDR3 coding DNA: TGTGCCATCCGGGACTATTTCTACGAGCAGTACTTC.

V and J are TRBV5-4 and TRBJ2-7, with D unresolved. CDR1 is SGHNT, CDR2 YYREEE, per germline (reference sequence). V lost 0 bases, J lost 2 bases, and 9 bases lay in between. The CDR3 length is 14 residues. The CDR3 here is CASSLGPLTYEQYF. The CDR3, as DNA: TGTGCCAGCAGCTTGGGTCCCCTTACCTACGAGCAGTACTTC. The full variable domain, its missing parts supplied by reference TRBV5-4 and TRBJ2-7, is ETGVTQSPTHLIKTRGQQVTLRCSSQSGHNTVSWYQQALGQGPQFIFQYYREEENGRGNFPPRFSGLQFPNYSSELNVNALELDDSALYLCASSLGPLTYEQYFGPGTRLTVT.

This chain uses TRBV4-1 with TRBJ1-1; D unresolved. CDR3 length: 15 amino acids. CDR1 MGHRA and CDR2 YSYEKL come from the germline V gene. V was pared by 0 bases and J by 8 bases, with 16 bases between. In DNA, the CDR3 is TGCGCCAGCAGCCAAGATGGGTACGGGGTGCTGGAAGCTTTCTTT. Translated: CASSQDGYGVLEAFF.

The chain combines TRBV28 with TRBJ2-7; 7 bases align to TRBD2. V shed 7 bases, J shed 7 bases, and the junction held 10 bases outside the gene matches. The CDR3 sequence is 13 residues long. The germline gives CDR1 MDHEN, CDR2 SYDVKM. CDR3 amino acids: CASTEPGGGEQYF. The DNA for the CDR3 is TGTGCCAGCACCGAGCCCGGGGGAGGGGAGCAGTACTTC.

The V gene is TRBV11-3, the J gene TRBJ2-1, with 8 bases that match TRBD1. V lost 5 bases and J lost 4; bases outside the gene matches: 7. This CDR3 is 15 amino acids long. Germline V gene lookup returns CDR1 SGHNT and CDR2 YENEEA. The chain's CDR3 is CASSPTGELYNEQFF. In DNA form, the CDR3 reads TGTGCCAGCAGCCCGACAGGGGAACTATACAATGAGCAGTTCTTC.

V is TRBV30 and J is TRBJ1-4; D is unclear. This CDR3 is 13 amino acids long. V was pared by 4 bases and J by 7 bases, with 13 bases between. Germline CDR1 is GTSNPN and CDR2 is SVGIG (reference sequence). CDR3 nucleotide sequence: TGTGCCTGGAAATTATACGGTTTTGAAAAACTGTTTTTT. It is translated as CAWKLYGFEKLFF.